Listed below are T cell receptor beta chains from one sample, sequenced in a study of vaccination effects on CD4 cells after COVID-19. Generated by immunoSEQ multiplex PCR, the TCRdb table keeps only in-frame clones and is missing some. In the table there are roughly 27,000 clones, roughly 71% of which are singletons. These receptors are not linked to any known antigen. This material consisted of CD4+ T cells from PBMCs cultured with SARS-CoV-2 spike peptides, taken before COVID-19 vaccination. The receptor source for this set is a human donor who had a prior SARS-CoV-2 infection. Both conserved end residues are part of each CDR3. D genes are given only for firm matches. Clone size is not always given. Where it is, it says once, few, many or a class for expanded clones.

TRBJ2-1	TRBV11-3	-	TRBD1	CASSLTPGTGEFF	TGTGCCAGCAGCTTAACCCCCGGGACAGGGGAGTTCTTC
TRBJ1-1	TRBV2	once	TRBD1	CASGRQGSFEAFF	TGTGCCAGCGGAAGACAGGGGTCCTTTGAAGCTTTCTTT
TRBJ1-1	TRBV15	once	-	CATSPRGRNTEAFF	TGTGCCACCAGCCCCCGGGGCCGGAACACTGAAGCTTTCTTT
TRBJ2-2	TRBV13	-	TRBD1	CASSRLWGQVVDGELFF	TGTGCCAGCAGCCGGCTGTGGGGACAGGTGGTTGACGGGGAGCTGTTTTTT
TRBJ2-1	TRBV7-3	-	-	CASSDYNEQFF	TGTGCCAGCTCTGATTACAATGAGCAGTTCTTC
TRBJ1-1	TRBV18	-	-	CASSPPSADHKTAFF	TGTGCCAGCTCACCACCCTCCGCGGACCATAAGACGGCTTTCTTT
TRBJ1-2	TRBV5-1	once	-	CASSFSGTLNGYTF	TGCGCCAGCAGCTTCTCCGGGACTCTAAATGGCTACACCTTC
TRBJ2-1	TRBV15	-	TRBD2	CATSRDRTSGGPGQFF	TGTGCCACCAGCAGAGATCGGACTAGCGGGGGCCCGGGGCAGTTCTTC
TRBJ1-2	TRBV5-1	-	-	CASSSLTANYGYTF	TGCGCCAGCAGCTCTTTAACAGCTAACTATGGCTACACCTTC
TRBJ2-5	TRBV5-1	once	-	CASSLGARETQYF	TGCGCCAGCAGCTTGGGGGCGAGGGAGACCCAGTACTTC
TRBJ2-1	TRBV7-6	-	-	CASSLDGGSYNEQFF	TGTGCCAGCAGCTTAGACGGGGGCTCCTACAATGAGCAGTTCTTC
TRBJ2-3	TRBV4-2	-	-	CASSQGPSRQDTQYF	TGTGCCAGCAGCCAAGGCCCCTCGCGGCAAGATACGCAGTATTTT
TRBJ1-6	TRBV2	-	-	CASSVGQGGTNSPLHF	TGTGCCAGCAGTGTGGGTCAGGGAGGCACTAATTCACCCCTCCACTTT
TRBJ2-2	TRBV19	-	TRBD1	CASRGQGGTGELFF	TGTGCCAGTAGGGGACAGGGAGGGACCGGGGAGCTGTTTTTT
TRBJ1-5	TRBV7-8	-	-	CASSFTGIQPQHF	TGTGCCAGCAGCTTCACAGGGATCCAGCCCCAGCATTTT
TRBJ1-4	TRBV5-1	few	-	CASSPTAIFEKLFF	TGCGCCAGCAGCCCGACTGCAATATTTGAAAAACTGTTTTTT
TRBJ1-2	TRBV15	-	-	CATSRDSARSGGYTF	TGTGCCACCAGCAGAGATTCTGCTCGCTCCGGCGGCTACACCTTC
TRBJ2-1	TRBV9	-	TRBD2	CASSTRTSGGAYEQFF	TGTGCCAGCAGCACCCGGACTAGCGGGGGGGCCTATGAGCAGTTCTTC
TRBJ2-7	TRBV10-1	few	-	CASKVTREGVGTYEQYF	TGCGCCAGCAAGGTCACTCGTGAGGGAGTCGGGACCTACGAGCAGTACTTC
TRBJ1-3	TRBV2	-	-	CASSFRRGNTIYF	TGTGCCAGCAGTTTCCGCAGGGGAAACACCATATATTTT
TRBJ1-2	TRBV2	-	-	CASSVGDGYGYTF	TGTGCCAGCAGTGTAGGGGACGGCTATGGCTACACCTTC
TRBJ1-2	TRBV18	few	-	CASSNQEAPYGYTF	TGTGCCAGCTCAAATCAGGAGGCTCCCTATGGCTACACCTTC
TRBJ1-1	TRBV5-1	-	TRBD1	CASSLQGANTEAFF	TGCGCCAGCAGCTTACAGGGGGCAAACACTGAAGCTTTCTTT
TRBJ1-1	TRBV6-5	few	-	CASSYGYGEGTEAFF	TGTGCCAGCAGTTACGGTTACGGGGAGGGGACTGAAGCTTTCTTT
TRBJ2-1	TRBV19	-	TRBD2	CASTSWRRAGGGSYNEQFF	TGTGCCAGTACCTCCTGGAGGAGAGCGGGAGGCGGATCCTACAATGAGCAGTTCTTC
TRBJ1-2	TRBV7-2	-	-	CASSLDSRGYGYTF	TGTGCCAGCAGCTTAGATTCGCGGGGCTATGGCTACACCTTC
TRBJ1-2	TRBV11-3	-	-	CASSLDRDYGYTF	TGTGCCAGCAGCTTAGATAGGGATTACGGCTACACCTTC
TRBJ1-6	TRBV5-1	-	-	CASSLGGSGNSPLHF	TGCGCCAGCAGCCTGGGAGGTTCCGGGAATTCACCCCTCCACTTT
TRBJ2-5	TRBV3-1/TRBV3-2	-	-	CASSQDGFLKTQYF	TGTGCCAGCAGCCAAGATGGGTTTCTCAAGACCCAGTACTTC
TRBJ1-4	TRBV5-1	-	-	CASSLAEGPNEKLFF	TGCGCCAGCAGCTTGGCCGAGGGGCCTAATGAAAAACTGTTTTTT
TRBJ1-1	TRBV9	few	-	CASSVVPGNTEAFF	TGTGCCAGCAGCGTAGTACCCGGGAACACTGAAGCTTTCTTT
TRBJ2-3	TRBV3-1/TRBV3-2	-	TRBD2	CASSPLSGPSTDTQYF	TGTGCCAGCAGCCCGCTTAGCGGGCCTAGCACAGATACGCAGTATTTT
TRBJ2-2	TRBV9	-	-	CASSVASGGPDTGELFF	TGTGCCAGCAGCGTAGCTTCCGGGGGGCCGGACACCGGGGAGCTGTTTTTT
TRBJ1-6	TRBV6-2/TRBV6-3	-	TRBD1	CASSDRGAAYNSPLHF	TGTGCCAGCAGCGACAGGGGGGCGGCCTATAATTCACCCCTCCACTTT
TRBJ1-1	TRBV7-9	few	TRBD1	CASSVGQGLNTEAFF	TGTGCCAGCAGCGTCGGACAGGGGCTGAACACTGAAGCTTTCTTT